This T cell receptor beta chain was observed in a study of blood T cell repertoires in COVID-19. Across the study: Specimens from acute and convalescent COVID-19 originated in the United States, Italy and Spain.

Germline loops: CDR1 SGHRS, CDR2 YFSETQ. This CDR3 comprises 14 residues. The V and J ends lost 0 bases and 2 bases respectively, with 9 bases between them. As originally analysed: It was from reference gene primer amplification that nucleated cell counts were estimated. The table came from immunoSEQ multiplex PCR; TCRdb's copy has only in-frame clones and leaves some out. V and J calls and clone size are those listed in that table; D and trimming were worked out from the DNA. The sample yields around 230,000 clones, 88% seen once. The chain carries TRBV5-1 and TRBJ2-7, with D uncertain. Sequenced input: peripheral blood. The sequence came from a middle-aged man with acute or convalescent COVID-19. The CDR3 here is CASSLVVAPYEQYF. CDR3 DNA: TGCGCCAGCAGCTTGGTCGTCGCGCCCTACGAGCAGTACTTC. Full variable domain (outside the CDR3, taken from reference TRBV5-1 and TRBJ2-7): KAGVTQTPRYLIKTRGQQVTLSCSPISGHRSVSWYQQTPGQGLQFLFEYFSETQRNKGNFPGRFSGRQFSNSRSEMNVSTLELGDSALYLCASSLVVAPYEQYFGPGTRLTVT.